The 32 T cell receptor beta chains reported below all come from one sample, sequenced in a study of T cell repertoires in cytomegalovirus infection. Each CDR3 protein gets one entry after TCRdb re-called the reads with MiXCR. The sample lists about 130,000 distinct CDR3 sequences, 7% to 9.5% occurring once. Sequenced sample: PBMCs. The receptor set was obtained from a human donor in good health (CMV status not recorded). Some clones in this sample may be carry-over from other donors' samples.

J is TRBJ1-2 and V is TRBV29-1; D may be TRBD1 (5 bases). Per germline, CDR1 SQVTM and CDR2 ANQGSEA. The CDR3 is 12 residues long. V was shortened by 3 bases and J by 4 bases, with 9 bases between the two germline ends. CDR3 DNA: TGCAGCGTTGAGACAGCCCTCTATGGCTACACCTTC. Protein sequence: CSVETALYGYTF.

This clonotype was picked up many times. The rearrangement uses TRBV28 and TRBJ1-4; D gene unclear. The CDR3 sequence is 11 residues long. V was cut by 8 bases and J by 4 bases, with 5 bases left in between. Germline lookup yields CDR1 MDHEN and CDR2 SYDVKM. In DNA form, the CDR3 reads TGTGCCAGCGGTGATAATGAAAAACTGTTTTTT. Translating gives CASGDNEKLFF.

This clonotype showed up many times. The chain carries TRBV7-7 and TRBJ2-1; 9 bases agree with TRBD2. Per the germline V gene, CDR1 is SSHAT and CDR2 is FNYEAQ (reference sequence). The length of the CDR3 is 18 residues. J lost 5 bases, V lost 3 bases, and 14 bases had no gene match. The DNA for the CDR3 is TGTGCCAGCAGCTTTCATGAGCCGGGCGGGGGGGCCGACAATGAGCAGTTCTTC. Its translation: CASSFHEPGGGADNEQFF.

This clonotype was observed at least ten times. J is TRBJ1-5 and V is TRBV7-9; TRBD1 aligns across 7 bases. J lost 1 base, V lost 8 bases, and 8 bases had no gene match. Germline CDR1 and CDR2: SEHNR and FQNEAQ (reference sequence). The CDR3 runs to 15 residues. CDR3 coding DNA: TGTGCCAGCGCCCCAGGGGGTTCGAGCAATCAGCCCCAGCATTTT. Translated: CASAPGGSSNQPQHF. The full variable domain, with the rest looked up from reference TRBV7-9 and TRBJ1-5, is DTGVSQNPRHKITKRGQNVTFRCDPISEHNRLYWYRQTLGQGPEFLTYFQNEAQLEKSRLLSDRFSAERPKGSFSTLEIQRTEQGDSAMYLCASAPGGSSNQPQHFGDGTRLSIL.

This clonotype was observed many times. The chain carries TRBV7-2 and TRBJ2-1; TRBD1 matches at 7 bases. Germline V gene lookup returns CDR1 SGHTA and CDR2 FQGNSA. V trimming: 5 bases; J trimming: 5 bases; junction bases outside the gene matches: 9. The CDR3 covers 15 residues. The CDR3 DNA is TGTGCCAGCAGCCTACGAGACAGGGTCCACAATGAGCAGTTCTTC. Translated, it gives CASSLRDRVHNEQFF.

A word on this clonotype: Given the absence of the conserved phenylalanine or tryptophan at the CDR3 end, a read error is likely. This sequence joins TRBV20-1 and TRBJ1-5; 9 positions match TRBD1. CDR1 is DFQATT and CDR2 is SNEGSKA in the germline V gene (reference sequence). The CDR3 contains 14 residues. The V gene end was trimmed by 6 bases and the J gene end by 4 bases; junction bases not matched to a gene: 7. CDR3 sequence (DNA): TGCAGTGCGTCGACAGGGGGTAAGAATCAGCCCCAGCATTCT. It is translated as CSASTGGKNQPQHS.

By its share, this clonotype is medium-sized (0.01 to 0.1%). The gene calls are TRBV7-2 and TRBJ2-7, with D unclear. Germline V lookup: CDR1 SGHTA, CDR2 FQGNSA. The V end lost 4 bases, the J end lost 2 bases, and 9 bases lay between the germline ends. The CDR3 consists of 13 residues. For the CDR3, the DNA is TGTGCCAGCAGCTGGGCAGCTACCTACGAGCAGTACTTC. Translation: CASSWAATYEQYF.

The sample holds many counts of this clonotype. The gene calls are TRBV20-1 and TRBJ1-1; D might be TRBD1 (5 bases). Deletions cut 3 bases from V and 1 base from J, with 12 bases between. This CDR3 contains 14 residues. Germline V CDR1 and CDR2: DFQATT, SNEGSKA (reference sequence). CDR3 sequence: CSASNARANTEAFF. CDR3 bases: TGCAGTGCTAGTAACGCCAGGGCGAACACTGAAGCTTTCTTT.

In its sample, this clonotype was seen a few times. This chain uses TRBV29-1 with TRBJ1-1; D gene ambiguous. V lost 1 base and J lost 0, with 12 bases in between. The CDR3 extends over 15 amino acids. Germline lookup yields CDR1 SQVTM and CDR2 ANQGSEA. CDR3: CSVEAGATMNTEAFF. The CDR3 DNA is TGCAGCGTTGAAGCGGGAGCCACCATGAACACTGAAGCTTTCTTT. Full variable domain (outside the CDR3, taken from reference TRBV29-1 and TRBJ1-1): SAVISQKPSRDICQRGTSLTIQCQVDSQVTMMFWYRQQPGQSLTLIATANQGSEATYESGFVIDKFPISRPNLTFSTLTVSNMSPEDSSIYLCSVEAGATMNTEAFFGQGTRLTVV.

The table lists this clonotype with many counts. V gene TRBV10-3 combines with J gene TRBJ2-1; the match to TRBD1 covers 7 bases. CDR3 size: 18 residues. The germline V gene encodes CDR1 ENHRY and CDR2 SYGVKD. The V gene end was trimmed by 0 bases and the J gene end by 0 bases; junction bases not matched to a gene: 8. CDR3 amino acids: CAISESRGQPSSYNEQFF. The CDR3 DNA is TGTGCCATCAGTGAGTCTAGGGGACAGCCTTCCTCCTACAATGAGCAGTTCTTC.

This clonotype was detected many times. The V gene is TRBV19, the J gene TRBJ2-7; 7 bases fit TRBD1. The V gene's germline CDR1 is LNHDA and CDR2 SQIVND (reference sequence). The CDR3 contains 16 residues. Losses at the gene ends were 3 bases for V and 1 base for J; bases not matched to a gene: 9. Here the CDR3 reads CASSIPGQVPSYEQYF. CDR3 nucleotides: TGTGCCAGTAGTATCCCAGGACAGGTCCCTTCCTACGAGCAGTACTTC.

The rearrangement links TRBV6-2 or TRBV6-3 to TRBJ1-5; tentative D call: TRBD1 (5 bases). CDR1 and CDR2 (germline): MNHEY, SVGEGT. The CDR3 extends over 15 amino acids. V was trimmed by 10 bases and J by 4 bases, leaving 20 bases between them. In DNA, the CDR3 is TGTGCCACTACTGATCCAGGGACGGGGAATCAGCCCCAGCATTTT. The encoded protein is CATTDPGTGNQPQHF.

This clonotype occurred many times. The chain joins TRBV5-1 to TRBJ2-1, with 9 bases lining up with TRBD2. V lost 2 bases, J lost 9 bases, and 6 bases stayed unmatched. There are 14 residues in the CDR3. CDR1 and CDR2 from the germline V gene are SGHRS and YFSETQ. The CDR3 spells CASSFAGGQSEQFF. The DNA of the CDR3 is TGCGCCAGCAGCTTCGCGGGGGGGCAAAGTGAGCAGTTCTTC.

In this sample, this clonotype turned up many times. V is TRBV7-8 and J is TRBJ2-1; 7 bases are a match to TRBD1. Germline V CDR1 and CDR2: SGHVS, FQNEAQ. This CDR3 spans 14 amino acids. V dropped 6 bases and J dropped 7; count of bases not matched to a gene: 9. Here the CDR3 DNA reads TGTGCCAGCAGGCGCGACAGGGTGCATAATGAGCAGTTCTTC. Translating it yields CASRRDRVHNEQFF.

Of note for this clonotype: A much larger clone is a single base away; this may be a read error. Given the absence of the conserved phenylalanine or tryptophan at the CDR3 end, a read error is likely. The chain combines TRBV4-1 with TRBJ2-3; D call uncertain. The CDR3 sequence is 13 residues long. Between the trimmed V and J ends, which lost 1 base and 3 bases, there was a span of 5 bases. Per germline, CDR1 MGHRA and CDR2 YSYEKL. The CDR3 reads CASSQVLTDTQYS. As DNA, the CDR3 is TGCGCCAGCAGCCAAGTTCTTACAGATACGCAGTATTCT.

The chain is built from TRBV15 and TRBJ1-1; D is undetermined. The ends were cut back, 0 bases at V and 4 bases at J, with 12 bases in the middle. CDR3 length equals 15 residues. CDR1 is LNHNV, CDR2 YYDKDF, per germline (reference sequence). In nucleotides, the CDR3 is TGTGCCACCAGCAGAGATGGGTTCGGGCCCACTGAAGCTTTCTTT. Residues: CATSRDGFGPTEAFF. The variable domain in full, completed from reference TRBV15 and TRBJ1-1, reads DAMVIQNPRYQVTQFGKPVTLSCSQTLNHNVMYWYQQKSSQAPKLLFHYYDKDFNNEADTPDNFQSRRPNTSFCFLDIRSPGLGDTAMYLCATSRDGFGPTEAFFGQGTRLTVV.

This clonotype was picked up many times. The rearrangement uses TRBV7-2 and TRBJ2-4; 7 bases align to TRBD1. Germline CDR1 reads SGHTA; CDR2 reads FQGNSA. The CDR3 runs 15 residues. With 4 bases clipped from V and 2 bases from J, the junction kept 5 bases outside the gene matches. CDR3 amino acids: CASSSRGGTKNIQYF. The CDR3 nucleotides read TGTGCCAGCAGCTCCCGAGGGGGCACCAAAAACATTCAGTACTTC.

This clonotype was counted many times. V and J are TRBV24-1 and TRBJ2-1; TRBD2 matches 10 bases. This CDR3 comprises 14 residues. The trim removed 7 bases at V and 6 bases at J, leaving 5 bases unmatched. Germline V gene data show CDR1 as KGHDR and CDR2 as SFDVKD. The CDR3 DNA follows: TGTGCCACCAGCTCTAGCGGGAGTGGCAATGAGCAGTTCTTC. It codes for CATSSSGSGNEQFF.

In its sample, this clonotype was seen many times. The chain links TRBV24-1 to TRBJ2-1; 12 positions agree with TRBD1. V was clipped by 3 bases and J by 8 bases; unmatched bases: 7. The germline CDR1 and CDR2 sequences are KGHDR and SFDVKD. The CDR3 sequence is 16 residues long. CDR3 amino acids: CATSDPGQGAGDEQFF. The CDR3 nucleotides read TGTGCCACCAGTGATCCGGGACAGGGGGCTGGCGATGAGCAGTTCTTC.

This clonotype occurred many times. This chain joins TRBV7-2 and TRBJ2-3, with 8 positions matching TRBD2. The CDR3 totals 15 residues. The V segment lost 3 bases and the J segment 5 bases; nucleotides outside the gene matches: 7. CDR1 and CDR2 from the germline V gene are SGHTA and FQGNSA. The CDR3 is CASSFRGGQRDTQYF. CDR3 bases: TGTGCCAGCAGCTTTCGGGGGGGCCAGAGAGATACGCAGTATTTT.

This clonotype was observed at least ten times. This chain uses TRBV6-5 with TRBJ2-5; TRBD1 agrees at 12 bases. Germline V gives CDR1 MNHEY, CDR2 SVGAGI. The CDR3 runs 16 residues. The trim removed 2 bases at V and 3 bases at J, leaving 4 bases unmatched. The CDR3 DNA is TGTGCCAGCAGTTACGGGACAGGGGGCGGGGAAGAGACCCAGTACTTC. It yields the protein CASSYGTGGGEETQYF.

To note about this clonotype: A read error may be the cause here, since a much bigger clone is one base away. V gene TRBV29-1 combines with J gene TRBJ1-1; a possible D gene is TRBD1 (5 bases). Per germline, CDR1 SQVTM and CDR2 ANQGSEA. V was trimmed by 7 bases and J by 3 bases, leaving 6 bases between them. The CDR3 extends over 10 amino acids. CDR3 nucleotide sequence: TGCAGCGGCAGGGACACTGAAGCTTTCTTT. This codes for CSGRDTEAFF.

The rearrangement uses TRBV5-1 and TRBJ1-1; TRBD1 agrees at 8 bases. Trimming at V came to 4 bases and at J to 0 bases, leaving 5 bases not matched to a gene. The V gene's germline CDR1 is SGHRS and CDR2 YFSETQ. This CDR3 region has 15 residues. CDR3 coding DNA: TGCGCCAGCAGCGAACAGGGGGGAGTGAACACTGAAGCTTTCTTT. Its translation is CASSEQGGVNTEAFF.

The rearrangement uses TRBV29-1 and TRBJ2-1; D might be TRBD1 (6 bases). Looked up from germline, CDR1 is SQVTM and CDR2 is ANQGSEA. The CDR3 loop spans 15 amino acids. Trimming cost V 6 bases and J 8 bases, with 23 bases left between them. CDR3 in DNA: TGCAGCGTATCGGGCAGGGGATCGAACGGCGATGAGCAGTTCTTC. This gives the protein CSVSGRGSNGDEQFF.

There are many counts of this clonotype. V is TRBV28 and J is TRBJ1-5; D not certain. Looked up from germline, CDR1 is MDHEN and CDR2 is SYDVKM. Between the trimmed V and J ends, which lost 6 bases and 4 bases, there was a span of 10 bases. This CDR3 has 13 amino acids. The CDR3 sequence is CASSVPRNQPQHF. The CDR3 coding sequence is TGTGCCAGCAGCGTCCCTCGGAATCAGCCCCAGCATTTT. Looking up the rest from reference TRBV28 and TRBJ1-5 gives the full variable domain: DVKVTQSSRYLVKRTGEKVFLECVQDMDHENMFWYRQDPGLGLRLIYFSYDVKMKEKGDIPEGYSVSREKKERFSLILESASTNQTSMYLCASSVPRNQPQHFGDGTRLSIL.

There are many counts of this clonotype. The chain uses TRBV2 and TRBJ1-3, with D perhaps TRBD1 (5 bases). This CDR3 contains 14 residues. Germline-derived CDR1 and CDR2 are SNHLY and FYNNEI. V gave up 7 bases and J gave up 0 bases, with 10 bases separating them. The CDR3 loop is CASTRQTSGNTIYF. Written as DNA, the CDR3 is TGTGCCAGCACCCGACAGACCTCTGGAAACACCATATATTTT.

This clonotype occurred a few times. The rearrangement joins TRBV28 to TRBJ2-7; TRBD1 matches 7 bases. Unmatched junction bases numbered 11, after V lost 6 bases and J lost 3 bases. Germline-derived CDR1 and CDR2 are MDHEN and SYDVKM. The CDR3 sequence is 15 residues long. The CDR3: CASRDDRASLYEQYF. Written as DNA, the CDR3 is TGTGCCAGCAGGGATGACAGGGCTTCCCTCTACGAGCAGTACTTC.

The CDR3 region is CAISDRAREYGYTF. CDR3 nucleotides: TGTGCCATCAGTGACCGGGCCAGGGAGTATGGCTACACCTTC. The chain employs TRBV10-3 and TRBJ1-2, with a weak D call TRBD1 (5 bases). Trimming removed 3 bases at V and 5 bases at J, with 13 bases between. This CDR3 contains 14 residues. CDR1 is ENHRY and CDR2 is SYGVKD in the germline V gene.

This clonotype has more than one count but fewer than ten. This chain joins TRBV5-1 and TRBJ2-2; 10 bases match TRBD1. The CDR3 spans 15 residues. CDR1 SGHRS and CDR2 YFSETQ come from the germline V gene. V trimming: 4 bases; J trimming: 3 bases; junction bases outside the gene matches: 3. CDR3 in amino acids: CASSKGQGYTGELFF. The CDR3 DNA reads as TGCGCCAGCAGCAAGGGACAGGGGTACACCGGGGAGCTGTTTTTT.

In this sample, this clonotype turned up a few times. The chain carries TRBV18 and TRBJ1-1; D unresolved. V shed 2 bases and J shed 9 bases, with 13 bases lying between them. The length of the CDR3 is 13 residues. CDR1 is KGHSH, CDR2 LQKENI, per germline. CDR3 DNA: TGTGCCAGCTCACCATCGAGGGAAATCAAAGCTTTCTTT. Translated, it gives CASSPSREIKAFF.

This clonotype was counted at least ten times. The chain recombines TRBV7-2 with TRBJ2-2; D is perhaps TRBD2 (7 bases). The germline V and J ends were trimmed by 5 bases and 5 bases, with 18 bases remaining between them. The V gene's germline CDR1 is SGHTA and CDR2 FQGNSA. The CDR3 is made up of 16 amino acids. Here the CDR3 reads CASSRRGADRTGELFF. The CDR3 nucleotides are TGTGCCAGCAGCCGACGGGGGGCCGACCGTACCGGGGAGCTGTTTTTT.

Here the CDR3 reads CASSVGRETQYF. The CDR3 coding sequence is TGTGCCAGCAGCGTGGGGCGAGAGACCCAGTACTTC. The chain couples TRBV2 to TRBJ2-5; the D gene is possibly TRBD1 (5 bases). Germline V CDR1 and CDR2: SNHLY, FYNNEI. The CDR3 extends over 12 amino acids. V was pared by 6 bases and J by 4 bases, with 9 bases between. The variable domain in full, completed from reference TRBV2 and TRBJ2-5, reads EPEVTQTPSHQVTQMGQEVILRCVPISNHLYFYWYRQILGQKVEFLVSFYNNEISEKSEIFDDQFSVERPDGSNFTLKIRSTKLEDSAMYFCASSVGRETQYFGPGTRLLVL.